This T cell receptor beta chain was captured in a study of shared clonotypes between healthy human individuals. Here immunoSEQ multiplex PCR was the method, and the copy in TCRdb shows in-frame clones only, minus some. The sample holds about 2 million clones, over 85% seen once. Naive CD8 cells comprised CD45RO-negative, CCR7-positively selected cells, excluding terminally differentiated effector memory CD45RA+ cells. HIV-negative, healthy adults without recent acute infections or vaccinations were the donors. Adult Caucasians living in Nashville, Tennessee made up all of the donors. Germline V gene sequence: CDR1 SGHAT, CDR2 FQNNGV. V shed 11 bases and J 4 bases; nucleotides not matched to a gene: 4. The CDR3 covers 12 residues. General study points: What naive subsets generally showed was a larger estimated richness than memory subsets showed. Lower generation probabilities were found for non-shared clonotypes than for those shared by all four donors.

With respect to this clone: What it binds is not known.

The clonotype was recovered from a man between 18 and 29 years old in good health. The sequencing sample was made of naive CD8+ T cells sorted from blood. The chain carries TRBV11-2 and TRBJ2-2, with 7 bases that match TRBD1. The CDR3 coding sequence is TGTGCCCAGGGGGTTGGCACCGGGGAGCTGTTTTTT. This translates into CAQGVGTGELFF.